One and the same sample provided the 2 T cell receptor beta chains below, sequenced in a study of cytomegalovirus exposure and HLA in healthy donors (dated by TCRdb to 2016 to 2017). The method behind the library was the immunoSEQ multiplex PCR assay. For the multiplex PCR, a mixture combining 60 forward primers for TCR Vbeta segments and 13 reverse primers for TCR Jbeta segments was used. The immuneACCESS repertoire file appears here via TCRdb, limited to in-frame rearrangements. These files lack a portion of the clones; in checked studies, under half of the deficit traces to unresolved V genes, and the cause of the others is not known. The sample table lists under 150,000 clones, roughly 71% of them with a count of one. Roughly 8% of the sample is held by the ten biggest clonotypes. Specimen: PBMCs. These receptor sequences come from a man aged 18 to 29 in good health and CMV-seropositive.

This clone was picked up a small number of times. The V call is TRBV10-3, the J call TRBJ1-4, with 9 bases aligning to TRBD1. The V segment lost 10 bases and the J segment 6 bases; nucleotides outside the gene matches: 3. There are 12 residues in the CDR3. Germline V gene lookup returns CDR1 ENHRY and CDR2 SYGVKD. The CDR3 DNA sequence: TGTGCCACCCGACAGGGGGATGAAAAACTGTTTTTT. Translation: CATRQGDEKLFF.

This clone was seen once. The CDR3 DNA reads as TGCGCCAGCAGCTTGGACAGCAGAACAGAGACCCAGTACTTC. This translates into CASSLDSRTETQYF. V gene TRBV5-1 combines with J gene TRBJ2-5; D gene ambiguous. The CDR3 runs 14 residues. Germline lookup yields CDR1 SGHRS and CDR2 YFSETQ. Trimming took 0 bases from V and 4 from J, leaving 10 bases between them.